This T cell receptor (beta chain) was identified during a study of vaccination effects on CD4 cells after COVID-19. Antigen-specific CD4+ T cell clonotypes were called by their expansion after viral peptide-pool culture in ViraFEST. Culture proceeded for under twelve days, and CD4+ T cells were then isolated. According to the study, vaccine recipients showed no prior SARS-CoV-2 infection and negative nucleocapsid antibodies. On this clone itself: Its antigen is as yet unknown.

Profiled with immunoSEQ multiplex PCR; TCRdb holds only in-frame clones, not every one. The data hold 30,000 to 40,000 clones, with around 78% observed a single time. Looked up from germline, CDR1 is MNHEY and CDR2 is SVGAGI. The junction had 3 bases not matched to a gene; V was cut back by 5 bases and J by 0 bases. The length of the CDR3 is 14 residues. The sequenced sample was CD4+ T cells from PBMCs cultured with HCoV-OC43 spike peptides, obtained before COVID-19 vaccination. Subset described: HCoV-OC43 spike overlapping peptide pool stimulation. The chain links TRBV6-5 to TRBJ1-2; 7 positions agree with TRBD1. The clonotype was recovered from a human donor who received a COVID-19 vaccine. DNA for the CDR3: TGTGCCAGCAGTAGACAGGGTCCTAACTATGGCTACACCTTC. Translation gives CASSRQGPNYGYTF.